The 24 T cell receptor beta chains presented below share a single source sample, sequenced in a study of TIL therapy for anti-PD-1-resistant metastatic lung cancer. The time point is: pre-treatment sample, taken before nivolumab and TIL therapy. Most excised metastases sampled were pleural nodules or supraclavicular lymph nodes. The immunoSEQ assay was v3. The data were produced by immunoSEQ multiplex PCR, yet TCRdb's version contains in-frame clones alone and is incomplete. The sample shows thousands of clones, 60% to 80% of them seen only once. The specimen comprised tumor tissue, sampled at baseline. These receptors were collected from a person aged 25-80 years with non-small cell lung cancer.

This clone was counted only a few times. The chain joins TRBV6-7 to TRBJ2-2; no firm D call. Being an ORF, TRBV6-7 has a function that is uncertain. The CDR3 totals 16 residues. V lost 2 bases, J lost 1 base, and 11 bases lay in between. The CDR3 bases are TGTGCCAGCAGTTACCCGGATTCAGGGAACACCGGGGAGCTGTTTTTT. This sequence encodes CASSYPDSGNTGELFF.

The J gene is TRBJ1-2, the V gene TRBV3-1 (or the pseudogene TRBV3-2); no clear D. Trimming stripped 2 bases from V and 8 bases from J, with 18 bases between. The V gene's germline CDR1 is LGHDT and CDR2 YNNKEL (reference sequence). The CDR3 is 15 residues long. In DNA, the CDR3 is TGTGCCAGCAGCCAATTGTCCCAGGACGGGAGGGGCTACACCTTC. Translation gives CASSQLSQDGRGYTF.

This clone is categorized as medium-sized (0.01 to 0.1%). V is TRBV9 and J is TRBJ1-1; 10 bases match TRBD1. Germline CDR1 is SGDLS and CDR2 is YYNGEE. The CDR3 runs to 13 residues. V lost 0 bases and J lost 10; bases outside the gene matches: 3. The CDR3 loop reads CASSVGGQGRAFF. In DNA, the CDR3 is TGTGCCAGCAGCGTAGGGGGACAGGGGCGAGCTTTCTTT.

The chain employs TRBV4-1 and TRBJ2-3; D not certain. CDR3 length: 15 residues. V was clipped by 1 base and J by 4 bases, with 12 bases between them. Germline values: CDR1 MGHRA, CDR2 YSYEKL. CDR3 region: CASSQGVSRADTQYF. The DNA for the CDR3 is TGCGCCAGCAGCCAAGGTGTATCTAGGGCAGATACGCAGTATTTT.

In its sample, this clone was seen a few times. The genes are TRBV6-2 or TRBV6-3 and TRBJ2-5; unclear D gene. The ends were cut back, 2 bases at V and 2 bases at J, with 9 bases in the middle. Looked up from germline, CDR1 is MNHEY and CDR2 is SVGEGT. This CDR3 is built from 14 residues. DNA of the CDR3: TGTGCCAGCAGTTACGACGCCCGACAAGAGACCCAGTACTTC. Translating gives CASSYDARQETQYF.

The chain joins TRBV7-3 to TRBJ2-2; either TRBD1 or TRBD2 may supply D (5 bases each). In germline, CDR1 is SGHTA, CDR2 FQGTGA. Trimming removed 5 bases from V and 2 bases from J, with 18 bases in between. The CDR3 sequence is 17 residues long. The CDR3 protein is CASSPLGDPRNTGELFF. CDR3 DNA sequence: TGTGCCAGCAGCCCGCTCGGGGACCCTCGTAACACCGGGGAGCTGTTTTTT.

The chain joins TRBV11-2 to TRBJ2-7, with 8 bases aligning to TRBD1. Trimming removed 5 bases from V and 1 base from J; junction bases left unmatched: 4. Germline values: CDR1 SGHAT, CDR2 FQNNGV. This CDR3 has 14 amino acids. This CDR3 reads CASSPGQGSYEQYF. CDR3 DNA sequence: TGTGCCAGCAGCCCCGGACAGGGATCCTACGAGCAGTACTTC.

The chain uses TRBV19 and TRBJ2-5, with 7 bases matching TRBD1. V shed 4 bases, J shed 4 bases, and the junction held 21 bases outside the gene matches. Per the germline V gene, CDR1 is LNHDA and CDR2 is SQIVND (reference sequence). This CDR3 is built from 19 residues. CDR3 loop: CASSKRRRQGLPRRETQYF. In DNA form, the CDR3 reads TGTGCCAGTAGTAAACGTCGGCGACAGGGCCTGCCGAGGAGAGAGACCCAGTACTTC.

The CDR3 nucleotides read TGTGCCAGCAGTTTACTGGGGGCCAACGTCCTGACTTTC. Its translation: CASSLLGANVLTF. This chain connects TRBV27 to TRBJ2-6; D remains unclear. The germline V gene has CDR1 MNHEY and CDR2 SMNVEV (reference sequence). The CDR3 runs 13 residues. V lost 2 bases and J lost 4, with 3 bases in between.

This clone has only a few counts. The V gene is TRBV18, the J gene TRBJ2-1; the match to TRBD1 covers 8 bases. Looked up from germline, CDR1 is KGHSH and CDR2 is LQKENI. The CDR3 has 17 residues. V lost 4 bases to trimming and J lost 0 bases; unmatched junction nucleotides: 8. Written as DNA, the CDR3 is TGTGCCAGCTCACTACCCCGGACAGGGCTCTCCTACAATGAGCAGTTCTTC. Translated: CASSLPRTGLSYNEQFF.

The chain uses TRBV5-5 and TRBJ1-5; no firm D call. Trimming pared 4 bases from V and 3 bases from J, leaving 17 bases between. Germline V gene lookup returns CDR1 SGHKS and CDR2 YYEKEE (reference sequence). The CDR3 length is 16 residues. CDR3 protein: CASSLPPTEHNQPQHF. The CDR3 coding sequence is TGTGCCAGCAGCCTACCCCCAACAGAACACAATCAGCCCCAGCATTTT.

The chain is built from TRBV5-4 and TRBJ2-7; maybe TRBD1 (5 bases). Germline values: CDR1 SGHNT, CDR2 YYREEE (reference sequence). This CDR3 region has 13 residues. V lost 0 bases to trimming and J lost 4 bases, with 8 bases between them. The CDR3 bases are TGTGCCAGCAGCTTGGCAGGGTCGTACGAGCAGTACTTC. It yields the protein CASSLAGSYEQYF.

V usage is TRBV7-2 and J usage is TRBJ2-5; possible D gene TRBD1, 6 bases. The CDR3 has 15 amino acids. Germline CDR1 SGHTA, CDR2 FQGNSA. The V end lost 7 bases, the J end lost 1 base, and 16 bases lay between the germline ends. The CDR3 here is CASTSRGGIQETQYF. For the CDR3, the DNA is TGTGCCAGCACTAGTCGAGGGGGTATCCAAGAGACCCAGTACTTC.

The rearrangement uses TRBV4-2 and TRBJ2-2, with 8 bases lining up with TRBD1. Germline values: CDR1 LGHNA, CDR2 YNFKEQ. V lost 3 bases and J lost 6; bases outside the gene matches: 15. This CDR3 contains 18 residues. The CDR3 loop is CASSHAIPGGATAGELFF. In nucleotides, the CDR3 is TGTGCCAGCAGCCATGCAATCCCAGGGGGCGCGACTGCCGGGGAGCTGTTTTTT.

In this sample, this clone turned up a few times. V usage is TRBV6-2 or TRBV6-3 and J usage is TRBJ1-1, with D possibly TRBD1 on 5 matching bases. Per germline, CDR1 MNHEY and CDR2 SVGEGT. This CDR3 has 11 residues. V lost 8 bases and J 7 bases, leaving 11 bases between the germline ends. CDR3 loop: CASRRDGEAFF. In DNA, the CDR3 is TGTGCCAGCCGCCGGGACGGTGAAGCTTTCTTT.

The table lists this clone with a count of one. The CDR3 region has the DNA TGTGCCAGCAGCAAAGACAGGGGGGGAAACTATGGCTACACCTTC. It codes for CASSKDRGGNYGYTF. The chain carries TRBV7-9 and TRBJ1-2; 9 nucleotides line up with TRBD1. CDR1 is SEHNR and CDR2 is FQNEAQ in the germline V gene (reference sequence). This CDR3 region has 15 residues. V was pared by 5 bases and J by 2 bases, with 6 bases of the junction left unmatched.

The chain carries TRBV7-9 and TRBJ1-4, with D maybe TRBD1 (5 bases). The CDR3 length is 15 residues. The V and J ends lost 1 base and 5 bases respectively, with 11 bases between them. CDR1 is SEHNR, CDR2 FQNEAQ, per germline (reference sequence). The CDR3 loop reads CASSLGSGPNEKLFF. In DNA, the CDR3 is TGTGCCAGCAGCTTAGGCTCGGGACCCAATGAAAAACTGTTTTTT.

This sequence joins TRBV3-1 (or the pseudogene TRBV3-2) and TRBJ2-4, with TRBD2 identical over 7 bases. After removal of 5 bases from V and 1 base from J, the junction contained 2 bases not matched to a gene. CDR1 is LGHDT and CDR2 is YNNKEL in the germline V gene (reference sequence). The CDR3 totals 14 residues. This chain's CDR3 is CASSYGGAKNIQYF. In DNA, the CDR3 is TGTGCCAGCAGCTACGGGGGGGCCAAAAACATTCAGTACTTC.

This clone has a single count. V is TRBV7-3 and J is TRBJ2-2; D is perhaps TRBD1 or TRBD2 (5 bases each). Between the trimmed V and J ends, which lost 5 bases and 6 bases, there was a span of 13 bases. Germline CDR1 is SGHTA and CDR2 is FQGTGA. CDR3 length equals 14 residues. The CDR3 region is CASSPGRAPGELFF. The DNA for the CDR3 is TGTGCCAGCAGCCCAGGGCGGGCCCCCGGGGAGCTGTTTTTT.

By its share, this clone is medium-sized. The V and J genes are TRBV7-2 and TRBJ1-2; D is perhaps TRBD1 (5 bases). Deletions cut 5 bases from V and 1 base from J, with 14 bases between. Germline V lookup: CDR1 SGHTA, CDR2 FQGNSA. This CDR3 comprises 15 residues. The CDR3 here is CASSPRGGVNYGYTF. The CDR3 nucleotides read TGTGCCAGCAGCCCCCGTGGAGGGGTTAACTATGGCTACACCTTC.

The rearrangement joins TRBV4-1 to TRBJ2-3; a weak D match, TRBD2 (6 bases). CDR3 length: 15 residues. Trimming took 2 bases from V and 1 from J, leaving 10 bases between them. CDR1 is MGHRA and CDR2 is YSYEKL in the germline V gene. CDR3 sequence: CASSQLPGGTDTQYF. CDR3 nucleotide sequence: TGCGCCAGCAGCCAACTCCCGGGGGGCACAGATACGCAGTATTTT.

This chain links TRBV5-4 with TRBJ2-1; possibly TRBD2 for D (6 bases). Germline loops: CDR1 SGHNT, CDR2 YYREEE (reference sequence). The CDR3 loop spans 15 amino acids. CDR3 sequence reads: CAWREYGGNYNEQFF. The CDR3 DNA is TGTGCGTGGAGAGAATACGGCGGGAACTACAATGAGCAGTTCTTC.

The CDR3 sequence: CASSDKRSTGAGYTF. DNA of the CDR3: TGTGCCAGCAGTGATAAGAGGTCGACAGGGGCTGGCTACACCTTC. This chain joins TRBV25-1 and TRBJ1-2, with TRBD1 matching 8 bases. CDR1 and CDR2 (germline): MGHDK, SYGVNS. The CDR3 is made up of 15 amino acids. With 3 bases clipped from V and 7 bases from J, the junction kept 10 bases outside the gene matches.

This clone turned up a few times. The V call is TRBV7-9, the J call TRBJ2-7, with D unresolved. Germline V gene data show CDR1 as SEHNR and CDR2 as FQNEAQ (reference sequence). CDR3 length: 13 amino acids. V gave up 3 bases and J gave up 4 bases, with 10 bases separating them. The CDR3 nucleotides are TGTGCCAGCAGCTTTTACGGATCATACGAGCAGTACTTC. It yields the protein CASSFYGSYEQYF.